This T cell receptor beta chain was recorded in a study of glioma-infiltrating T cells. Looking at the study overall: Blood libraries targeted roughly 4- to 11-fold coverage of about a million T cells.

Study results and caveats: Signature shared blood CDR3 motifs were enriched in low-divergence and depleted in high-divergence patients.

This CDR3 comprises 16 residues. V dropped 0 bases and J dropped 3; count of bases not matched to a gene: 7. CDR1 is ENHRY, CDR2 SYGVKD, per germline. Amplification of TCR alpha and beta CDR3 regions from RNA used iRepertoire nested multiplex PCR. TCRdb fed the multiplex PCR reads into MiXCR, producing one record per CDR3 protein. Among fewer than 500,000 distinct CDR3 sequences listed, 41% were seen once. A note on this clonotype: The target antigen is unknown.

The TCR sequence derives from a human donor with low-grade glioma or glioblastoma, undergoing nonglioma brain surgery, or in good health (not recorded which). Sequencing input: glioma tissue, nonneoplastic brain tissue, or PBMCs (not recorded which). The chain employs TRBV10-3 and TRBJ2-7; 8 positions agree with TRBD2. The CDR3 here is CAISESWASGCYEQYF. The CDR3 DNA reads TGTGCCATCAGTGAGTCTTGGGCTAGCGGGTGCTACGAGCAGTACTTC.